The sequence of this T cell receptor beta chain was determined in a study of CD8 T cells in ankylosing spondylitis. Whole-study findings and limits: A TCR beta motif of several highly homologous variants seemed to mark ankylosing spondylitis blood.

Each CDR3 protein gets one entry after TCRdb re-called the 5' RACE reads with MiXCR. The table includes fewer than 750,000 distinct CDR3 sequences, 19% detected once. Comments on this clonotype: Its specificity is unknown.

The CDR3 covers 16 residues. Germline V CDR1 and CDR2: MNHEY, SMNVEV (reference sequence). V was pared by 4 bases and J by 4 bases, with 19 bases between. The TCR originated in a male donor with ankylosing spondylitis. Source material: blood, either unsorted or a sorted T cell fraction (not recorded which). This rearrangement joins TRBV27 to TRBJ1-1; D perhaps matches TRBD1 (5 bases). CDR3 sequence (DNA): TGTGCCAGCAGTTCAGGGAGGGGCACTTATGGCACTGAAGCTTTCTTT. It translates to CASSSGRGTYGTEAFF.